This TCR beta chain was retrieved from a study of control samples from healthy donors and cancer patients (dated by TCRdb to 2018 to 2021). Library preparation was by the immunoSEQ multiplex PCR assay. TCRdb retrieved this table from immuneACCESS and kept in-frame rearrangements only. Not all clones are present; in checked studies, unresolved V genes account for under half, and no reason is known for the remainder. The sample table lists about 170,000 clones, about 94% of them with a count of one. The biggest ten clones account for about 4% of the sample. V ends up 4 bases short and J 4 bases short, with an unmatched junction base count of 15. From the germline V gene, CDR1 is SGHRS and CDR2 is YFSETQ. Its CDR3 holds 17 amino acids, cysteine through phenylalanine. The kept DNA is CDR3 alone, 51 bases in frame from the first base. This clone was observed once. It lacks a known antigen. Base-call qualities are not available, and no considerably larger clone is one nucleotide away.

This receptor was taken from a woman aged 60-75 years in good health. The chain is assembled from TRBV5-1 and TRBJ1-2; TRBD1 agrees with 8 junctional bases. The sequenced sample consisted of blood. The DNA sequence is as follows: TGCGCCAGCAGCATTGGACAGGGTCTCGTTCCGGCCTATGGCTACACCTTC. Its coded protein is CASSIGQGLVPAYGYTF.